The 4 T cell receptor beta chains listed next were all sequenced from one sample in a study of human T cells and chemical hapten exposure (dated by TCRdb to about 2021). The time point label of this sample denotes: patch test 3, about 24 weeks after DPC sensitization. What the treatment or condition label conveys for this sample: therapeutic diphenylcyclopropenone sensitization with weekly scalp DPC. The method behind the library was RACE. Data came from a NextSeq 500. The raw public reads went through TCRdb reprocessing: fastp at Q25, MiXCR clone calling, in-frame beta chains kept. Rows with one shared CDR3 protein collapse into an entry with the most common genes and DNA. The sample table records 180,000 or so distinct CDR3 sequences; under 25% of these occur just once. The top ten hold 2% to 2.5% of the sample. The sample was whole blood, taken in connection with sensitization to the hapten diphenylcyclopropenone (DPC). All receptors derive from a middle-aged woman with alopecia areata. Some clones in this sample may be carry-over from other donors' samples.

This clonotype showed up many times. CDR3 in amino acids: CSVEEGWTANTEAFF. The CDR3 DNA reads TGCAGCGTTGAAGAAGGTTGGACAGCGAACACTGAAGCTTTCTTT. The chain couples TRBV29-1 to TRBJ1-1, with D possibly matching TRBD1 (6 bases). V dropped 0 bases and J dropped 1 base, with 12 bases sitting between them. Germline values: CDR1 SQVTM, CDR2 ANQGSEA. The CDR3 sequence is 15 residues long.

This clonotype occurred a few times. The chain employs TRBV9 and TRBJ2-7, with 10 bases identical to TRBD1. Germline CDR1 is SGDLS and CDR2 is YYNGEE. The CDR3 contains 16 residues. V shed 0 bases, J shed 2 bases, and the junction held 5 bases outside the gene matches. The CDR3 protein is CASSVAPGQGPYEQYF. DNA of the CDR3: TGTGCCAGCAGCGTAGCTCCGGGACAGGGGCCCTACGAGCAGTACTTC.

This sequence joins TRBV5-6 and TRBJ2-5, with 9 bases matching TRBD1. The junction had 12 bases not matched to a gene; V was cut back by 3 bases and J by 6 bases. CDR1 and CDR2 from the germline V gene are SGHDT and YYEEEE. The length of the CDR3 is 16 residues. CDR3 region: CASSYGPGQGTKTQYF. The CDR3 nucleotides are TGTGCCAGCAGCTACGGACCGGGACAGGGTACGAAGACCCAGTACTTC.

J is TRBJ2-7 and V is TRBV7-2; no clear D. Germline-derived CDR1 and CDR2 are SGHTA and FQGNSA. This CDR3 is 14 amino acids long. V lost 2 bases and J 4 bases, leaving 12 bases between the germline ends. Here the CDR3 reads CASSLISSRYEQYF. Here the CDR3 DNA reads TGTGCCAGCAGCTTAATAAGTTCCCGGTACGAGCAGTACTTC.